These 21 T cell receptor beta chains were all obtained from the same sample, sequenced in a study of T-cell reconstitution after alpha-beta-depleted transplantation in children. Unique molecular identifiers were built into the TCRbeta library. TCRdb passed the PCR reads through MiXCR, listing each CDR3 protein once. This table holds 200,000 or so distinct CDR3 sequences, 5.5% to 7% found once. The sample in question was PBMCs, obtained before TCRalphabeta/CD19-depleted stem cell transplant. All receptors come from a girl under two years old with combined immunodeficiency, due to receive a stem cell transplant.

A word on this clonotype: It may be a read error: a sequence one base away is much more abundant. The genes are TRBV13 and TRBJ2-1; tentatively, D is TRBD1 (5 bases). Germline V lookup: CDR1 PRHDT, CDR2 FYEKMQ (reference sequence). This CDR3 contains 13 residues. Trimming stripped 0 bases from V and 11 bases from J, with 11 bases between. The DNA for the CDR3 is TGTGCCAGCAGCTTAGGACAGGTCCGCAAGCAGTTCTTC. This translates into CASSLGQVRKQFF.

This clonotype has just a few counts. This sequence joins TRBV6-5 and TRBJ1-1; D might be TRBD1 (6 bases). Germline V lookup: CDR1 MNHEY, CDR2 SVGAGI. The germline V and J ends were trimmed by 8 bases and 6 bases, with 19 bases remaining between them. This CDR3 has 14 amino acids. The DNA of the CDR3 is TGTGCCAGCGGCCAGTCAGGGGTTCGGTCTGAAGCTTTCTTT. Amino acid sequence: CASGQSGVRSEAFF.

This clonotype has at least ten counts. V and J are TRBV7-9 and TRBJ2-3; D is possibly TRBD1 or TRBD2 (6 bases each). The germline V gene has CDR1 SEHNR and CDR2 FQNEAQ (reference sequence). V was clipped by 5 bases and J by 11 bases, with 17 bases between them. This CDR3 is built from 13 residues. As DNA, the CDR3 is TGTGCCAGCAGCCCCTGGACAGCCGGGAGGCAGTATTTT. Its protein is CASSPWTAGRQYF. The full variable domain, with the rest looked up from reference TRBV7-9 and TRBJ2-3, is DTGVSQNPRHKITKRGQNVTFRCDPISEHNRLYWYRQTLGQGPEFLTYFQNEAQLEKSRLLSDRFSAERPKGSFSTLEIQRTEQGDSAMYLCASSPWTAGRQYFGPGTRLTVL.

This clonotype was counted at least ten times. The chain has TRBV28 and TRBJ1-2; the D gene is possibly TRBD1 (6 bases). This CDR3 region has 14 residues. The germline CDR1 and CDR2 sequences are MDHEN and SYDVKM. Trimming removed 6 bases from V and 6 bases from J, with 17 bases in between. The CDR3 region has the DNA TGTGCCAGCAGCCCTACGGGGGGCTGGGATGGCTACACCTTC. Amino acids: CASSPTGGWDGYTF.

CDR3 region: CASSQEVLAEPTDTQYF. CDR3 bases: TGTGCCAGCAGCCAAGAAGTTCTAGCTGAACCTACAGATACGCAGTATTTT. This rearrangement joins TRBV3-1 to TRBJ2-3, with D possibly matching TRBD2 (5 bases). Trimming shortened V by 0 bases and J by 3 bases, and 16 bases separated the two germline ends. CDR1 is LGHDT and CDR2 is YNNKEL in the germline V gene (reference sequence). This CDR3 has 17 amino acids.

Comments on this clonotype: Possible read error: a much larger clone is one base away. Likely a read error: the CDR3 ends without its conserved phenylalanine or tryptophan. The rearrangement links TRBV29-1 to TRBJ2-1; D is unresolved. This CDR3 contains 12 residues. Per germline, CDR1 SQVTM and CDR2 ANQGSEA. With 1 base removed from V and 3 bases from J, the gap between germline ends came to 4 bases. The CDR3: CSVEVVYNEQFI. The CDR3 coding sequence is TGCAGCGTTGAAGTGGTCTACAATGAGCAGTTCATC.

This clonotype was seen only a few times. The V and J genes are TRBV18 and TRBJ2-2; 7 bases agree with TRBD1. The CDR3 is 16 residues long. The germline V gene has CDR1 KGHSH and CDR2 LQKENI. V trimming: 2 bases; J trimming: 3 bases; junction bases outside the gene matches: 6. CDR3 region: CASSPADRDHTGELFF. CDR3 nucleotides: TGTGCCAGCTCACCAGCCGACAGGGACCACACCGGGGAGCTGTTTTTT.

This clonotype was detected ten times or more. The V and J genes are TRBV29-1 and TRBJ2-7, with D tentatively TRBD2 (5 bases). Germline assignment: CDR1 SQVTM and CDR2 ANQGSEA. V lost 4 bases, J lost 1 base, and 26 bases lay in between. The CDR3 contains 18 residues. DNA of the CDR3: TGCAGCGTTGTTGTTTATGCTAGGGAGACGCCGAGGTCCTACGAGCAGTACTTC. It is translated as CSVVVYARETPRSYEQYF.

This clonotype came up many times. The CDR3 nucleotides are TGTGCCAGCAGCCACTTGGGACAGGGGGGAAATGAAGCTTTCTTT. Protein: CASSHLGQGGNEAFF. J is TRBJ1-1 and V is TRBV14; 11 bases align to TRBD1. Per the germline V gene, CDR1 is SGHDN and CDR2 is FVKESK. The trim removed 3 bases at V and 7 bases at J, leaving 7 bases unmatched. CDR3 length: 15 amino acids.

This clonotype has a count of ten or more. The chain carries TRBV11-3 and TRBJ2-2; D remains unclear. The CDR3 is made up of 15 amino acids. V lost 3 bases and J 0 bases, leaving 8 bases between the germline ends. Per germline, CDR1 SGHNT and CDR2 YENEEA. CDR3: CASSLLGPNTGELFF. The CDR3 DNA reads TGTGCCAGCAGCTTGTTAGGACCGAACACCGGGGAGCTGTTTTTT.

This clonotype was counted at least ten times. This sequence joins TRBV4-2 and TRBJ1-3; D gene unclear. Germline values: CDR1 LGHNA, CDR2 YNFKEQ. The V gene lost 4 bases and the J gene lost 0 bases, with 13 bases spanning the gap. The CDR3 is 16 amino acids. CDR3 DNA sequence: TGTGCCAGCAGCCTCCTGGAGAGTCGCTCTGGAAACACCATATATTTT. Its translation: CASSLLESRSGNTIYF.

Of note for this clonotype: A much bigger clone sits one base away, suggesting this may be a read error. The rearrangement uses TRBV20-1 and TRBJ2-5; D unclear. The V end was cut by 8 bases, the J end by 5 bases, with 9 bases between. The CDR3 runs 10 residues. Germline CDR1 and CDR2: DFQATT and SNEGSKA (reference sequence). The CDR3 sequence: CSTAFETQYF. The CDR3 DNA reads TGCAGTACCGCCTTTGAGACCCAGTACTTC.

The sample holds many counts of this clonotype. CDR3 loop: CASTLGTSSYEQYF. The CDR3 DNA reads as TGTGCCAGCACCCTAGGGACCAGCTCCTACGAGCAGTACTTC. The V gene is TRBV13, the J gene TRBJ2-7, with D perhaps being TRBD1 or TRBD2 (5 bases each). V shed 7 bases and J shed 0 bases, with 13 bases lying between them. Germline-derived CDR1 and CDR2 are PRHDT and FYEKMQ (reference sequence). This CDR3 has 14 amino acids.

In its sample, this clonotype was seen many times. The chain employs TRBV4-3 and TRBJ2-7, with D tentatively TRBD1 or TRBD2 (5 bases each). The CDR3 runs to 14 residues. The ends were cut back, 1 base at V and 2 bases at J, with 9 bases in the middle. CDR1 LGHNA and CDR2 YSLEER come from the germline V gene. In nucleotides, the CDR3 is TGCGCCAGCAGCCAAGGGGACGTCCCCTACGAGCAGTACTTC. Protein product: CASSQGDVPYEQYF.

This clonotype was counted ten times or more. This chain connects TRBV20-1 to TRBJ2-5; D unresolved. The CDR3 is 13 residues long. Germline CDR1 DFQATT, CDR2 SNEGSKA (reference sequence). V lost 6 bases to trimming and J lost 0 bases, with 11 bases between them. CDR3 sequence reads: CSAAEAHQETQYF. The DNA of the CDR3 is TGCAGTGCGGCCGAGGCACACCAAGAGACCCAGTACTTC.

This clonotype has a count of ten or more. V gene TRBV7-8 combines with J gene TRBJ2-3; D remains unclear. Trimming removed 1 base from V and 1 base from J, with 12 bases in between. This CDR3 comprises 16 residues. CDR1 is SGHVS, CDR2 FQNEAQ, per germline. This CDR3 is CASSLGIVSGTDTQYF. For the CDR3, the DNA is TGTGCCAGCAGCTTAGGTATCGTGTCCGGCACAGATACGCAGTATTTT.

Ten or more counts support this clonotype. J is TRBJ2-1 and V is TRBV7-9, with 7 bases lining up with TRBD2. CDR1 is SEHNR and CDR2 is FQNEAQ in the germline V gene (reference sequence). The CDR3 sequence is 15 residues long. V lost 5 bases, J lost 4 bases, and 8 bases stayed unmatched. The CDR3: CASSTRDYLYNEQFF. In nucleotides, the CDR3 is TGTGCCAGCAGCACCCGGGACTACCTATACAATGAGCAGTTCTTC.

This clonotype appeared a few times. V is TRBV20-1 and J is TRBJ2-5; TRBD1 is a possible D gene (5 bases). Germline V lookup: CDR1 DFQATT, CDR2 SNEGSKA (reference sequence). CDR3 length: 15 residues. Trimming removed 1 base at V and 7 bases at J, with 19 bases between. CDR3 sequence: CSARGAVWWQGTQYF. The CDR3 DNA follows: TGCAGTGCTAGAGGGGCCGTGTGGTGGCAGGGGACCCAGTACTTC.

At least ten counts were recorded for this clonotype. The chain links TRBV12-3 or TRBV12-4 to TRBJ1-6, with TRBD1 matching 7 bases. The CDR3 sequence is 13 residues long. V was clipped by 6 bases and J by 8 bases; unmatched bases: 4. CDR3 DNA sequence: TGTGCCAGCAGCCAGGGGGGTTATTCACCCCTCCACTTT. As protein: CASSQGGYSPLHF.

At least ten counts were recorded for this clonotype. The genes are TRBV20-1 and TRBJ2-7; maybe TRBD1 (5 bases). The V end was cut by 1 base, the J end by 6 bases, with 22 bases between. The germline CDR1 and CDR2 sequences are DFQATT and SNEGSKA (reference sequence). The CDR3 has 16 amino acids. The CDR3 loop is CSARGEGALWLGEQYF. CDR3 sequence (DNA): TGCAGTGCTAGAGGCGAAGGGGCCCTATGGCTAGGCGAGCAGTACTTC.

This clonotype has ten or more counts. DNA for the CDR3: TGTGCCACCAGCAGAGACTCTAACGCGTGGGAAAAACTGTTTTTT. Protein: CATSRDSNAWEKLFF. The rearrangement uses TRBV15 and TRBJ1-4, with D hard to call. Germline CDR1 is LNHNV and CDR2 is YYDKDF (reference sequence). This CDR3 is built from 15 residues. The ends were cut back, 0 bases at V and 8 bases at J, with 13 bases in the middle.